The T cell receptor beta chain under discussion was sequenced for a study of T cell changes during pregnancy in multiple sclerosis. The trim removed 3 bases at V and 9 bases at J, leaving 6 bases unmatched. Looked up from germline, CDR1 is SGDLS and CDR2 is YYNGEE. The CDR3 length is 13 residues. The data were produced by immunoSEQ multiplex PCR, yet TCRdb's version contains in-frame clones alone and is incomplete. In the table there are about 62,000 clones, 80% to 95% of which are singletons. Here the sequenced sample was peripheral blood, taken in the second trimester of pregnancy. The chain employs TRBV9 and TRBJ1-3, with 7 bases fitting TRBD1. The source is a female donor in good health, enrolled as a control in a pregnancy study. CDR3 in DNA: TGTGCCAGCAGCGACGGACAGGCAAGCACCATATATTTT. This sequence encodes CASSDGQASTIYF.